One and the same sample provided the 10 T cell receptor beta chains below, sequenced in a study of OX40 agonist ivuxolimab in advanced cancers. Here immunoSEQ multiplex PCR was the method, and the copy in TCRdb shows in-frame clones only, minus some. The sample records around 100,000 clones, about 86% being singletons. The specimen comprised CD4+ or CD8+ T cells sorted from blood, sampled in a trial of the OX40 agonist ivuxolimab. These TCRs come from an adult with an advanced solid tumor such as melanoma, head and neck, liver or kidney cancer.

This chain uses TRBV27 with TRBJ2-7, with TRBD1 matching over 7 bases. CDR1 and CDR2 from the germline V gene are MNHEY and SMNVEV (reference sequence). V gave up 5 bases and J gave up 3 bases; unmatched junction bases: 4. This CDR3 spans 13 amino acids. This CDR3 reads CASSPGDSYEQYF. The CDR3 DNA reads TGTGCCAGCAGTCCCGGGGACAGCTACGAGCAGTACTTC.

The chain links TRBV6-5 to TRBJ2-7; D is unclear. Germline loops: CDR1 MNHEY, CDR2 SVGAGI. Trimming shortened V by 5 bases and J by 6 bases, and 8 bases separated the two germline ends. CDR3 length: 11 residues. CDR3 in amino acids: CASSESVEQYF. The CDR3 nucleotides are TGTGCCAGCAGTGAATCCGTCGAGCAGTACTTC.

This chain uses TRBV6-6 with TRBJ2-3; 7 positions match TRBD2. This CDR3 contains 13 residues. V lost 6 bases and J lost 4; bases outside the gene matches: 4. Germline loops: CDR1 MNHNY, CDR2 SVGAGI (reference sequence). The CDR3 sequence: CASRRGSPDTQYF. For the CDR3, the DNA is TGTGCCAGCAGACGCGGGAGCCCAGATACGCAGTATTTT.

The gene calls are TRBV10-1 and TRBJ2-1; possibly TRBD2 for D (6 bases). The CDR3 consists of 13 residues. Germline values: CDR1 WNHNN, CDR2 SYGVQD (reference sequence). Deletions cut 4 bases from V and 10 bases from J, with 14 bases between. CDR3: CASSGGGAREQFF. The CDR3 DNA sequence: TGCGCCAGCAGTGGAGGCGGGGCGAGGGAGCAGTTCTTC.

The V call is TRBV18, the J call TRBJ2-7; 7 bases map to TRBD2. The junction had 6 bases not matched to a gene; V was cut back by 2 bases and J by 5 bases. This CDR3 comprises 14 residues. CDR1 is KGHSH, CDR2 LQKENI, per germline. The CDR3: CASSPTGGLNEQYF. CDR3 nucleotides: TGTGCCAGCTCACCAACGGGAGGATTAAACGAGCAGTACTTC.

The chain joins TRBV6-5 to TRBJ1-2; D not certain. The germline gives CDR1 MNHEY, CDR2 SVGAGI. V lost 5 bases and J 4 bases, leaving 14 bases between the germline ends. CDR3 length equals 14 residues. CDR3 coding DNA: TGTGCCAGCAGTGAAATTAACACCAGCTATGGCTACACCTTC. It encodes CASSEINTSYGYTF.

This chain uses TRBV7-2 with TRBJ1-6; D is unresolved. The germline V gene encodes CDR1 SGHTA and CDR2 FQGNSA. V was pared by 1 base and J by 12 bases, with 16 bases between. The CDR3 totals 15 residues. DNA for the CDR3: TGTGCCAGCAGCTTAGTAGGCGGTAATTCTGAACCCCTCCACTTT. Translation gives CASSLVGGNSEPLHF.

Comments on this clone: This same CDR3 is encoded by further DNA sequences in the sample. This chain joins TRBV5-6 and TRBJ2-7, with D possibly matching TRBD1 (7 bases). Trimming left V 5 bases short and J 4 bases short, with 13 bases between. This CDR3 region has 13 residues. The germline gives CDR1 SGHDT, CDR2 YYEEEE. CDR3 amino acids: CASSPTGRYEQYF. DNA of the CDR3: TGTGCCAGCAGTCCGACAGGGAGGTACGAGCAGTACTTC.

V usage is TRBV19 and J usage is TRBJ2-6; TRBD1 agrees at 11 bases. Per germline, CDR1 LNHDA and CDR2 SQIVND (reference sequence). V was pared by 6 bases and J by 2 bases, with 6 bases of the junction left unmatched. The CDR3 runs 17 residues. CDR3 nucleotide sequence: TGTGCCAGTAGACTAATGGACAGGGGGCCTGGGGCCAACGTCCTGACTTTC. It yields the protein CASRLMDRGPGANVLTF. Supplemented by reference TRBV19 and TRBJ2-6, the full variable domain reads DGGITQSPKYLFRKEGQNVTLSCEQNLNHDAMYWYRQDPGQGLRLIYYSQIVNDFQKGDIAEGYSVSREKKESFPLTVTSAQKNPTAFYLCASRLMDRGPGANVLTFGAGSRLTVL.

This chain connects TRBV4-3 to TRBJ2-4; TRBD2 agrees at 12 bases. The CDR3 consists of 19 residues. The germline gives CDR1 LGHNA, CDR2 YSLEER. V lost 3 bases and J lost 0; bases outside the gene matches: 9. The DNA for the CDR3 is TGCGCCAGCAGCCAGAGTCGGACTAGCGGGAATGGAGCCAAAAACATTCAGTACTTC. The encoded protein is CASSQSRTSGNGAKNIQYF.